The subject of this entry is one TCR beta chain. Its specificity is unknown. Other DNA variants within this sample encode the same CDR3. V lost 3 bases, J lost 2 bases, and 3 bases stayed unmatched. The length of the CDR3 is 14 residues. Germline V CDR1 and CDR2: LNHDA, SQIVND (reference sequence). These data come from a study of cytomegalovirus exposure and HLA in healthy donors. The wider study: Across roughly 400 genotyped donors, roughly 85% landed in the Caucasian-associated ancestry cluster. Whole-study results and caveats: Associated with cytomegalovirus, according to the listing, were 150 to 200 TCR beta chains. TCR beta chain V- and J-gene trimming was linked, in a later analysis, to a missense variant in DCLRE1C.

Use of 60 Vbeta and 13 Jbeta primers characterized the PCR. Assay used: immunoSEQ multiplex PCR; TCRdb lists only in-frame clones, some missing. This table holds 150,000 to 200,000 clones, about 88% found once. V usage is TRBV19 and J usage is TRBJ2-7; TRBD2 matches at 8 bases. What was sequenced was PBMCs. The sequence was collected from a woman between 18 and 29 years old in good health and CMV-seronegative. CDR3 residues: CASSIRGGPYEQYF. CDR3 coding DNA: TGTGCCAGTAGTATCCGCGGGGGGCCCTACGAGCAGTACTTC. Full variable domain (remainder filled in from reference TRBV19 and TRBJ2-7): DGGITQSPKYLFRKEGQNVTLSCEQNLNHDAMYWYRQDPGQGLRLIYYSQIVNDFQKGDIAEGYSVSREKKESFPLTVTSAQKNPTAFYLCASSIRGGPYEQYFGPGTRLTVT.